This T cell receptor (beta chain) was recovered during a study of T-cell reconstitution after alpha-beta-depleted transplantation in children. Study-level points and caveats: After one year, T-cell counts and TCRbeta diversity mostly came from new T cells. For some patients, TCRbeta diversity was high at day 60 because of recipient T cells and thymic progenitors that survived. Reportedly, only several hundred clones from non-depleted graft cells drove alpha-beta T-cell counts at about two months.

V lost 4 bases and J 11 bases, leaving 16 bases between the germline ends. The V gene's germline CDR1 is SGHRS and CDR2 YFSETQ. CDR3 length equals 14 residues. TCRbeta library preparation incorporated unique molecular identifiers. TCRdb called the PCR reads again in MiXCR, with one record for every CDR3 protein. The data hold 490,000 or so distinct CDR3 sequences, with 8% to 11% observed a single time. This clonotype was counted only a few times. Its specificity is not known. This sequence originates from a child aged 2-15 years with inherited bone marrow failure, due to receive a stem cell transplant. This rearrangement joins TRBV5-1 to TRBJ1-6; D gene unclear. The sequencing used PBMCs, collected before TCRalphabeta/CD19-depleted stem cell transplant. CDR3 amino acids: CASSPLGAWAPLHF. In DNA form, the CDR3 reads TGCGCCAGCAGCCCCCTCGGTGCGTGGGCACCCCTCCACTTT.